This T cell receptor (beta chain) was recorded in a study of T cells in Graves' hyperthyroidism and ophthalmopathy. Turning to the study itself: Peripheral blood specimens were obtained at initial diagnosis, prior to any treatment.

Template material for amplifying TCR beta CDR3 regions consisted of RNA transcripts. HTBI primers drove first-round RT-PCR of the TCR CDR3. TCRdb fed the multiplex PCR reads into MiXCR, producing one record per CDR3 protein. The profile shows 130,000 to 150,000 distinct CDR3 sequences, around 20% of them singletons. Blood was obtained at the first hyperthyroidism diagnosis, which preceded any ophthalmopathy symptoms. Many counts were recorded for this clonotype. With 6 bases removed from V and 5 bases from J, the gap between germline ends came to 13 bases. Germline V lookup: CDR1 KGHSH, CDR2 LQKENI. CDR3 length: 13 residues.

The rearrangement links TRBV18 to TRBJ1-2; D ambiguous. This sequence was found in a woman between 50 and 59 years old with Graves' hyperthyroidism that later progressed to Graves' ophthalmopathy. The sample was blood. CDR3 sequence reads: CASSPDAKYGYTF. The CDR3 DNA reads TGTGCCAGCTCCCCGGATGCGAAATATGGCTACACCTTC.